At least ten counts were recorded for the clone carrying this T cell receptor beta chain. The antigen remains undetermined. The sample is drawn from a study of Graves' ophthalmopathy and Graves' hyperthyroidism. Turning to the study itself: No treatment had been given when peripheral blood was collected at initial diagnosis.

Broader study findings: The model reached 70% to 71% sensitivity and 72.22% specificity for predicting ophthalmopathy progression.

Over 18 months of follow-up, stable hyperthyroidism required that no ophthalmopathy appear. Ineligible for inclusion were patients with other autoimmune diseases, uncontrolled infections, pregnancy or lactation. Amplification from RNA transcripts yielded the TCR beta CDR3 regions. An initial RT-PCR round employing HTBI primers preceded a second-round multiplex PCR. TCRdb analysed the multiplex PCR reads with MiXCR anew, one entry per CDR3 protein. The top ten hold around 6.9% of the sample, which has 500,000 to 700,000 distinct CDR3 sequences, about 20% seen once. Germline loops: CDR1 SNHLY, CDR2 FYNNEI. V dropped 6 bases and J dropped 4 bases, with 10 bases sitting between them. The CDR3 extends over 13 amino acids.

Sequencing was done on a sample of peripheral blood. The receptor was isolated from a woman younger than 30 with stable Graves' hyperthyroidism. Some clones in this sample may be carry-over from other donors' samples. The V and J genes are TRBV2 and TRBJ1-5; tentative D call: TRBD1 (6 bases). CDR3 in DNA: TGTGCCAGCAGACAACAGGGTAATCAGCCCCAGCATTTT. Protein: CASRQQGNQPQHF.